This T cell receptor (beta chain) was sequenced for a study of T cells in narcolepsy. General study results and limits: Reportedly, autoreactive clonotypes were serially detected in patients' blood but not controls'.

Generated by immunoSEQ multiplex PCR, the TCRdb table keeps only in-frame clones and is missing some. Counted here are under 35,000 clones, under 90% occurring once; the ten biggest clones make up 1% to 1.5%. About this clone: Its antigen is unidentified.

Trimming took off 5 bases at V and 1 base at J, with 14 bases between the two ends. Germline CDR1 reads SGHTA; CDR2 reads FQGNSA. The CDR3 spans 15 residues. The clonotype originates from a human donor with narcolepsy. The chain is built from TRBV7-2 and TRBJ1-1; D possibly corresponds to TRBD1 (6 bases). Material: CD45RA- memory CD4+ T cells from PBMCs. The CDR3 sequence: CASSSYRVKNTEAFF. The CDR3, as DNA: TGTGCCAGCAGCAGCTACAGGGTTAAGAACACTGAAGCTTTCTTT.